Described below is a single T cell receptor beta chain sequence and its context. The antigen remains unidentified. Per the germline V gene, CDR1 is MNHNS and CDR2 is SASEGT. After removal of 4 bases from V and 6 bases from J, the junction contained 9 bases not matched to a gene. The CDR3 spans 15 residues. The deep-level immunoSEQ assay was used. In the authors' workflow: Filtering was not the same, since immunoSEQ gave junction-only sequences without quality scores. Sequenced by immunoSEQ multiplex PCR; TCRdb stores in-frame clones only, minus some. V and J calls and clone size follow that table, whereas D and trimming were derived from the DNA. The sample consists of about 1 million clones, about 75% of them appearing once. This entry is derived from a study of shared clonotypes between healthy human individuals. Regarding the study as a whole: Investigators expected sequencing depth to affect clonotype sharing among donors.

The material sequenced was memory CD4+ T cells sorted from blood. Subset noted: CD45RA-negative fraction. The receptor was isolated from a man younger than 30 in good health. The chain is built from TRBV6-1 and TRBJ1-5; 7 positions agree with TRBD1. CDR3 amino acids: CASSGIASGGQPQHF. In DNA, the CDR3 is TGTGCCAGCAGTGGGATTGCGTCAGGGGGTCAGCCCCAGCATTTT.